Shown below are 25 T cell receptor beta chains from a single sample sequenced in a study of T cells in tuberculosis. Time point meaning: new active TB diagnosis, blood taken before or within 7 days of starting treatment. The repertoire was sequenced with immunoSEQ multiplex PCR; TCRdb's copy has only in-frame clones and lacks some. Seen here are thousands of clones, about 97% observed once, and the top ten hold approximately 10%. This specimen was PBMCs, taken at tuberculosis diagnosis. Receptors originate from an adult with tuberculosis.

The chain is built from TRBV6-1 and TRBJ2-2, with a weak D call TRBD2 (5 bases). The V and J ends lost 4 bases and 4 bases respectively, with 10 bases between them. Per germline, CDR1 MNHNS and CDR2 SASEGT. The CDR3 runs to 14 residues. The chain's CDR3 is CASSGGATTGELFF. CDR3 DNA: TGTGCCAGCAGTGGGGGAGCCACCACCGGGGAGCTGTTTTTT.

Only one count was recorded for this clone. The chain carries TRBV2 and TRBJ2-7, with a tentative D call TRBD1 (6 bases). The V gene lost 7 bases and the J gene lost 9 bases, with 22 bases spanning the gap. The CDR3 is 14 amino acids. CDR1 SNHLY and CDR2 FYNNEI come from the germline V gene. In nucleotides, the CDR3 is TGTGCCAGCACCGCCAGACCTTTACGAGGGGGGCAGTACTTC. Translating it yields CASTARPLRGGQYF.

The CDR3 reads CASRKTPGQDHSNQPQHF. The CDR3 DNA reads as TGTGCCAGCAGGAAGACTCCGGGACAGGATCACAGCAATCAGCCCCAGCATTTT. The genes are TRBV2 and TRBJ1-5; 8 nucleotides align to TRBD1. The CDR3 is 18 residues long. J was trimmed by 1 base and V by 6 bases; bases with no gene match: 14. Germline assignment: CDR1 SNHLY and CDR2 FYNNEI.

This chain connects TRBV9 to TRBJ2-6; 8 nucleotides align to TRBD2. The CDR3 has 17 amino acids. The germline V gene has CDR1 SGDLS and CDR2 YYNGEE. After removal of 2 bases from V and 4 bases from J, the junction contained 8 bases not matched to a gene. The CDR3 here is CASSVSGVSSGANVLTF. The CDR3 DNA reads as TGTGCCAGCAGCGTTAGCGGGGTCTCTTCGGGGGCCAACGTCCTGACTTTC.

V is TRBV30 and J is TRBJ2-3, with a tentative D call TRBD2 (6 bases). Germline CDR1 is GTSNPN and CDR2 is SVGIG (reference sequence). The V and J ends lost 4 bases and 6 bases respectively, with 14 bases between them. The CDR3 sequence is 13 residues long. The CDR3 nucleotides are TGTGCCTGGAACCCCGGGACTCATGATACGCAGTATTTT. It is translated as CAWNPGTHDTQYF.

This clone was seen a single time. The genes are TRBV5-1 and TRBJ2-2; D is undetermined. The germline V gene has CDR1 SGHRS and CDR2 YFSETQ. This CDR3 comprises 19 residues. Trimming removed 1 base at V and 0 bases at J, with 19 bases between. The CDR3: CASSLFLQSASANTGELFF. The DNA of the CDR3 is TGCGCCAGCAGCTTGTTCCTGCAATCCGCGAGTGCGAACACCGGGGAGCTGTTTTTT.

This chain links TRBV5-1 with TRBJ2-1, with D unclear. Looked up from germline, CDR1 is SGHRS and CDR2 is YFSETQ. CDR3 size: 13 residues. Trimming pared 3 bases from V and 5 bases from J, leaving 9 bases between. CDR3 sequence: CASSSDWDNEQFF. Written as DNA, the CDR3 is TGCGCCAGCAGCTCAGACTGGGACAATGAGCAGTTCTTC.

CDR3 protein: CASSARQGPSPLHF. The CDR3 bases are TGTGCCAGCAGTGCCCGACAGGGCCCTTCACCCCTCCACTTT. V and J are TRBV6-1 and TRBJ1-6; 7 bases are a match to TRBD1. This CDR3 spans 14 amino acids. Germline CDR1 reads MNHNS; CDR2 reads SASEGT. J gave up 9 bases and V 4 bases, and 6 bases lay outside the gene matches.

This chain joins TRBV5-1 and TRBJ2-5; possibly TRBD1 for D (6 bases). The CDR3 loop spans 13 amino acids. CDR1 is SGHRS and CDR2 is YFSETQ in the germline V gene. V was clipped by 4 bases and J by 5 bases, with 12 bases between them. CDR3 sequence: CASSRTESETQYF. CDR3 in DNA: TGCGCCAGCAGCCGGACAGAATCGGAGACCCAGTACTTC. Supplemented by reference TRBV5-1 and TRBJ2-5, the full variable domain reads KAGVTQTPRYLIKTRGQQVTLSCSPISGHRSVSWYQQTPGQGLQFLFEYFSETQRNKGNFPGRFSGRQFSNSRSEMNVSTLELGDSALYLCASSRTESETQYFGPGTRLLVL.

V is TRBV7-2 and J is TRBJ2-1, with 9 bases identical to TRBD2. In germline, CDR1 is SGHTA, CDR2 FQGNSA. After removal of 3 bases from V and 4 bases from J, the junction contained 4 bases not matched to a gene. This CDR3 has 15 residues. This CDR3 is CASSFGTSPYNEQFF. CDR3 nucleotide sequence: TGTGCCAGCAGCTTCGGGACTAGCCCTTACAATGAGCAGTTCTTC.

For the CDR3, the DNA is TGCGCCAGCAGCTTGGGATTAGGAGGCATGAACACTGAAGCTTTCTTT. Protein product: CASSLGLGGMNTEAFF. The chain has TRBV5-1 and TRBJ1-1; no reliable D call. Per the germline V gene, CDR1 is SGHRS and CDR2 is YFSETQ. The CDR3 has 16 amino acids. V was shortened by 0 bases and J by 0 bases, with 12 bases between the two germline ends. The complete variable domain, with remaining parts taken from reference TRBV5-1 and TRBJ1-1, reads KAGVTQTPRYLIKTRGQQVTLSCSPISGHRSVSWYQQTPGQGLQFLFEYFSETQRNKGNFPGRFSGRQFSNSRSEMNVSTLELGDSALYLCASSLGLGGMNTEAFFGQGTRLTVV.

The chain is built from TRBV18 and TRBJ1-1, with 8 bases fitting TRBD1. The CDR3 covers 15 residues. Germline V gene lookup returns CDR1 KGHSH and CDR2 LQKENI. V was pared by 6 bases and J by 1 base, with 7 bases of the junction left unmatched. The CDR3 sequence is CASSPRDRGNTEAFF. CDR3 in DNA: TGTGCCAGCTCGCCCCGAGACAGGGGGAACACTGAAGCTTTCTTT.

The chain recombines TRBV6-1 with TRBJ1-2; perhaps TRBD1 as D (6 bases). CDR1 is MNHNS and CDR2 is SASEGT in the germline V gene. V was clipped by 11 bases and J by 2 bases, with 18 bases between them. This CDR3 region has 14 residues. The CDR3 loop is CAHPIGQRNYGYTF. Written as DNA, the CDR3 is TGTGCCCACCCTATTGGACAGCGAAACTATGGCTACACCTTC.

The chain recombines TRBV19 with TRBJ2-2; TRBD1 matches at 10 bases. CDR3 length: 17 amino acids. Germline CDR1 is LNHDA and CDR2 is SQIVND (reference sequence). With 6 bases clipped from V and 4 bases from J, the junction kept 11 bases outside the gene matches. Here the CDR3 reads CASSDPGRTGGTGELFF. The CDR3 region has the DNA TGTGCCAGTAGCGACCCAGGACGGACAGGGGGCACCGGGGAGCTGTTTTTT.

The rearrangement joins TRBV30 to TRBJ1-1; the D is unclear. Germline values: CDR1 GTSNPN, CDR2 SVGIG (reference sequence). V lost 0 bases and J lost 1, with 12 bases in between. There are 15 residues in the CDR3. CDR3 in DNA: TGTGCCTGGAGTGTATTGGGCACCAAGAACACTGAAGCTTTCTTT. This codes for CAWSVLGTKNTEAFF.

The CDR3 DNA reads TGCGCCAGCAGTCCGCCCCGGGATTCTAATGAAAAACTGTTTTTT. Amino acid sequence: CASSPPRDSNEKLFF. The chain uses TRBV23-1 and TRBJ1-4; no clear D gene. TRBV23-1 is marked as an open reading frame, function uncertain. The CDR3 runs to 15 residues. Trimming shortened V by 4 bases and J by 3 bases, and 12 bases separated the two germline ends.

This clone appeared once. This chain connects TRBV6-1 to TRBJ1-5; no reliable D call. Germline CDR1 is MNHNS and CDR2 is SASEGT. The V end lost 0 bases, the J end lost 3 bases, and 9 bases lay between the germline ends. The CDR3 runs to 15 residues. CDR3 amino acids: CASSEARVDNQPQHF. CDR3 bases: TGTGCCAGCAGTGAAGCCCGGGTAGACAATCAGCCCCAGCATTTT.

This clone is a singleton in its sample. The chain couples TRBV5-8 to TRBJ1-2; D remains unclear. The V end was cut by 0 bases, the J end by 4 bases, with 10 bases between. The length of the CDR3 is 14 residues. Germline-derived CDR1 and CDR2 are SGHTS and YDEGEE. The DNA for the CDR3 is TGTGCCAGCAGCTTGGACAGCCCGACCTATGGCTACACCTTC. Translated: CASSLDSPTYGYTF. Drawing the rest from reference TRBV5-8 and TRBJ1-2, the complete variable domain is EAGVTQSPTHLIKTRGQQATLRCSPISGHTSVYWYQQALGLGLQFLLWYDEGEERNRGNFPPRFSGRQFPNYSSELNVNALELEDSALYLCASSLDSPTYGYTFGSGTRLTVV.

V is TRBV10-3 and J is TRBJ1-2; 8 bases agree with TRBD1. The CDR3 totals 15 residues. Trimming took 2 bases from V and 2 from J; bases not matched to a gene: 4. Germline-derived CDR1 and CDR2 are ENHRY and SYGVKD. This CDR3 reads CAISETRTGNYGYTF. DNA for the CDR3: TGTGCCATCAGTGAGACTCGGACAGGGAACTATGGCTACACCTTC.

The rearrangement joins TRBV10-3 to TRBJ2-5, with a tentative D call TRBD1 (6 bases). The ends were cut back, 4 bases at V and 3 bases at J, with 9 bases in the middle. CDR3 length equals 13 residues. The germline gives CDR1 ENHRY, CDR2 SYGVKD. This chain's CDR3 is CAISAYREETQYF. The CDR3 DNA reads TGTGCCATCAGTGCGTACAGGGAAGAGACCCAGTACTTC.

The chain is built from TRBV2 and TRBJ2-7, with D perhaps matching TRBD2 (6 bases). V was clipped by 7 bases and J by 2 bases, with 21 bases between them. This CDR3 region has 16 residues. Germline-derived CDR1 and CDR2 are SNHLY and FYNNEI. The CDR3 DNA follows: TGTGCCAGCATAGAGGGGCCCGCGGGGTTCACCTACGAGCAGTACTTC. Residues: CASIEGPAGFTYEQYF.

The CDR3 region is CASSLGTGNYGYTF. CDR3 sequence (DNA): TGTGCCAGCAGCTTAGGGACAGGTAACTATGGCTACACCTTC. The chain carries TRBV13 and TRBJ1-2; D is possibly TRBD1 (6 bases). The V gene's germline CDR1 is PRHDT and CDR2 FYEKMQ (reference sequence). Trimming took 0 bases from V and 1 from J, leaving 6 bases between them. CDR3 length: 14 residues.

This clone was picked up one time. J is TRBJ2-7 and V is TRBV7-2; 8 nucleotides align to TRBD2. CDR1 SGHTA and CDR2 FQGNSA come from the germline V gene. V shed 3 bases and J 2 bases; nucleotides not matched to a gene: 6. The CDR3 loop spans 15 amino acids. DNA of the CDR3: TGTGCCAGCAGCTTTGGGGCGGGAGGACCCTACGAGCAGTACTTC. Translating it yields CASSFGAGGPYEQYF.

The chain joins TRBV5-1 to TRBJ1-3; D gene uncertain. V gave up 0 bases and J gave up 0 bases, with 7 bases separating them. The CDR3 is 15 residues long. The germline CDR1 and CDR2 sequences are SGHRS and YFSETQ. The CDR3 nucleotides read TGCGCCAGCAGCTTGGATATCCTCTCTGGAAACACCATATATTTT. Amino acids: CASSLDILSGNTIYF.

The rearrangement links TRBV7-8 to TRBJ2-5; 7 bases are shared with TRBD2. V lost 1 base, J lost 1 base, and 6 bases stayed unmatched. The CDR3 length is 16 residues. Germline V lookup: CDR1 SGHVS, CDR2 FQNEAQ. The CDR3 sequence: CASSLGTSAFQETQYF. The CDR3, as DNA: TGTGCCAGCAGCTTAGGAACTAGCGCTTTCCAAGAGACCCAGTACTTC.